This TCR beta chain is drawn from a study of T-cell reconstitution after alpha-beta-depleted transplantation in children. This clonotype was picked up many times. The CDR3 is 15 amino acids. V was pared by 5 bases and J by 8 bases, with 7 bases of the junction left unmatched. Germline CDR1 KGHDR, CDR2 SFDVKD. This sample's TCRbeta library carried unique molecular identifier barcodes. MiXCR, applied by TCRdb to the PCR reads, yields one record per CDR3 protein. Of roughly 300,000 distinct CDR3 sequences listed, more than 9% were seen once; the top ten hold over 9%. This chain connects TRBV24-1 to TRBJ2-1, with 11 positions matching TRBD1. This receptor was identified in a human donor who donated a stem cell graft to a child with SCID. The sample was PBMCs from the stem cell graft donor, taken from the stem cell graft. The CDR3 loop is CATSGTGTGGHEQFF. The CDR3 nucleotides are TGTGCCACCAGTGGAACCGGGACAGGGGGTCATGAGCAGTTCTTC.